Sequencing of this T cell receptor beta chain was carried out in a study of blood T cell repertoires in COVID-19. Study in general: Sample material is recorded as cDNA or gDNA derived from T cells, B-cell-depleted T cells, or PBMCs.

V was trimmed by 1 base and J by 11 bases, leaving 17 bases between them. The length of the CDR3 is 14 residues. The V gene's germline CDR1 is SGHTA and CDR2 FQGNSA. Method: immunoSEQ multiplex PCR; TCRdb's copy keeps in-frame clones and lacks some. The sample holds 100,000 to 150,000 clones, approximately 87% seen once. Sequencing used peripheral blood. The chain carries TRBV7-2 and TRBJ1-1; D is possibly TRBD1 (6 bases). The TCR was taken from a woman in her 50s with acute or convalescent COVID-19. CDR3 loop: CASSLVGQSRVAFF. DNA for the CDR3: TGTGCCAGCAGCTTAGTCGGACAGTCGAGGGTGGCTTTCTTT.